This entry is about one TCR beta chain. This sample stems from a study of technical replicates of blood from several donors. The germline gives CDR1 SGHVS, CDR2 FNYEAQ. V gave up 1 base and J gave up 1 base; unmatched junction bases: 4. CDR3 length: 16 residues. The assay was immunoSEQ multiplex PCR, and TCRdb's table has in-frame clones only and misses some. The sample shows more than 75,000 clones, just under 95% of them seen only once. The chain joins TRBV7-6 to TRBJ1-1; TRBD1 matches 9 bases. The receptor comes from a human donor in good health. Sequences were obtained from T cells isolated from PBMCs. Here the CDR3 DNA reads TGTGCCAGCAGCTTAGGGGGGGGACAGGGGAACACTGAAGCTTTCTTT. Amino acid sequence: CASSLGGGQGNTEAFF.